The 27 T cell receptor beta chains listed next were all sequenced from one sample in a study of memory CD4+ T cells and cytomegalovirus serostatus. Single viable CD3+CD4+CD8-CD45RO+ cells were sorted as the memory CD4+ T cells. Using immunoSEQ multiplex PCR, the repertoire was profiled, and TCRdb retains in-frame clones only, with some absent. The profile shows tens of thousands of clones, around 83% of them singletons. Sequenced: memory CD4+ T cells from blood. All receptors derive from an adult in good health and CMV-seropositive.

The rearrangement links TRBV5-1 to TRBJ1-3; TRBD1 might be the D (6 bases). The germline V gene encodes CDR1 SGHRS and CDR2 YFSETQ. CDR3 length: 14 amino acids. Trimming stripped 0 bases from V and 8 bases from J, with 12 bases between. The CDR3 DNA sequence: TGCGCCAGCAGCTTGGCAGGACAGAGAGACACCATATATTTT. Protein product: CASSLAGQRDTIYF.

The chain has TRBV4-3 and TRBJ1-5; 7 nucleotides align to TRBD1. Trimming at V came to 4 bases and at J to 7 bases, leaving 10 bases not matched to a gene. Germline CDR1 and CDR2: LGHNA and YSLEER. This CDR3 comprises 15 residues. The CDR3 nucleotides are TGCGCCAGCAGCCTTATCAGGGACAGCCGGCAGCCCCAGCATTTT. Its protein is CASSLIRDSRQPQHF.

The chain has TRBV5-4 and TRBJ2-7; TRBD2 matches 10 bases. Germline V lookup: CDR1 SGHNT, CDR2 YYREEE (reference sequence). CDR3 length equals 15 residues. V gave up 4 bases and J gave up 0 bases; unmatched junction bases: 4. The CDR3 coding sequence is TGTGCCAGCAGCGTTACTAGCGGGGCCTCCTACGAGCAGTACTTC. This gives the protein CASSVTSGASYEQYF.

The J gene is TRBJ1-5, the V gene TRBV9; TRBD1 is a possible D gene (5 bases). Between the trimmed V and J ends, which lost 0 bases and 4 bases, there was a span of 8 bases. The CDR3 spans 14 residues. The germline gives CDR1 SGDLS, CDR2 YYNGEE. As DNA, the CDR3 is TGTGCCAGCAGCGTAGGTGGGGGGAATCAGCCCCAGCATTTT. As protein: CASSVGGGNQPQHF.

CDR3 region: CASSPQGTGELFF. CDR3 bases: TGCGCCAGCAGCCCCCAGGGGACCGGGGAGCTGTTTTTT. This chain joins TRBV5-1 and TRBJ2-2; maybe TRBD1 (6 bases). Germline loops: CDR1 SGHRS, CDR2 YFSETQ. This CDR3 comprises 13 residues. V lost 4 bases to trimming and J lost 5 bases, with 9 bases between them.

The chain couples TRBV27 to TRBJ2-7; TRBD2 aligns across 13 bases. This CDR3 is 16 amino acids long. Germline CDR1 and CDR2: MNHEY and SMNVEV (reference sequence). Unmatched junction bases numbered 9, after V lost 6 bases and J lost 4 bases. The chain's CDR3 is CASRSAGLAGRYEQYF. The CDR3 nucleotides read TGTGCCAGCAGATCGGCGGGACTAGCGGGACGGTACGAGCAGTACTTC.

V is TRBV6-5 and J is TRBJ1-1; D unclear. There are 15 residues in the CDR3. Germline V lookup: CDR1 MNHEY, CDR2 SVGAGI. The ends were cut back, 5 bases at V and 8 bases at J, with 21 bases in the middle. The CDR3 sequence is CASSISATFPREAFF. The CDR3 DNA is TGTGCCAGCAGTATATCGGCCACCTTCCCCCGAGAAGCTTTCTTT.

This clone was seen just once. The J gene is TRBJ2-4, the V gene TRBV5-1; TRBD2 matches 7 bases. This CDR3 is 16 amino acids long. Germline-derived CDR1 and CDR2 are SGHRS and YFSETQ. With 4 bases clipped from V and 7 bases from J, the junction kept 14 bases outside the gene matches. CDR3 protein: CASSPTPQRAGNIQYF. The CDR3 DNA sequence: TGCGCCAGCAGCCCGACCCCCCAGAGAGCGGGGAACATTCAGTACTTC.

CDR3 amino acids: CASSLRVNYGYTF. The CDR3 DNA follows: TGTGCCAGCAGTTTGAGGGTTAACTATGGCTACACCTTC. This chain links TRBV28 with TRBJ1-2; D is ambiguous. This CDR3 contains 13 residues. V gave up 3 bases and J gave up 1 base, with 6 bases separating them. The V gene's germline CDR1 is MDHEN and CDR2 SYDVKM.

The chain is built from TRBV7-9 and TRBJ1-2; no clear D. The V and J ends lost 5 bases and 5 bases respectively, with 15 bases between them. This CDR3 region has 14 residues. Germline CDR1 reads SEHNR; CDR2 reads FQNEAQ (reference sequence). The CDR3 reads CASSLRYERYGYTF. CDR3 sequence (DNA): TGTGCCAGCAGCCTCAGATACGAACGATATGGCTACACCTTC.

This CDR3 reads CASSEKGGPNLSMNTEAFF. The CDR3 DNA sequence: TGTGCCAGCAGTGAAAAGGGAGGGCCCAACCTTTCCATGAACACTGAAGCTTTCTTT. The V call is TRBV6-1, the J call TRBJ1-1, with unresolved D. The CDR3 extends over 19 amino acids. In germline, CDR1 is MNHNS, CDR2 SASEGT. V was shortened by 2 bases and J by 0 bases, with 22 bases between the two germline ends.

The J gene is TRBJ2-3, the V gene TRBV2, with 8 bases aligning to TRBD2. Germline assignment: CDR1 SNHLY and CDR2 FYNNEI. The length of the CDR3 is 13 residues. Trimming removed 9 bases from V and 0 bases from J; junction bases left unmatched: 2. The CDR3 nucleotides read TGTGCCAGTAAGCGGGAGAGCACAGATACGCAGTATTTT. Translated: CASKRESTDTQYF.

The chain combines TRBV28 with TRBJ2-3; TRBD2 aligns across 9 bases. V was clipped by 4 bases and J by 2 bases; unmatched bases: 4. The CDR3 is 15 residues long. The V gene's germline CDR1 is MDHEN and CDR2 SYDVKM. The DNA of the CDR3 is TGTGCCAGCAGTTCGACTAGCGGCTACACAGATACGCAGTATTTT. Its translation: CASSSTSGYTDTQYF.

The rearrangement links TRBV6-1 to TRBJ1-5; D is perhaps TRBD1 (6 bases). From germline, CDR1 is MNHNS and CDR2 SASEGT. The CDR3 loop spans 14 amino acids. Trimming left V 7 bases short and J 4 bases short, with 14 bases between. CDR3 loop: CASTGGQLNQPQHF. The CDR3 coding sequence is TGTGCCAGCACCGGGGGGCAACTTAATCAGCCCCAGCATTTT.

This clone appeared a single time. The chain combines TRBV6-1 with TRBJ2-1; TRBD2 matches at 9 bases. The length of the CDR3 is 14 residues. V was clipped by 7 bases and J by 5 bases; unmatched bases: 6. Germline V CDR1 and CDR2: MNHNS, SASEGT. This chain's CDR3 is CASTSLAGNNEQFF. The DNA for the CDR3 is TGTGCCAGCACTTCCCTAGCGGGAAACAATGAGCAGTTCTTC.

The gene calls are TRBV15 and TRBJ1-3; D unresolved. V shed 6 bases and J shed 0 bases, with 12 bases lying between them. The CDR3 length is 15 residues. CDR1 LNHNV and CDR2 YYDKDF come from the germline V gene (reference sequence). The CDR3 region is CATRGNGYSGNTIYF. The DNA of the CDR3 is TGTGCCACCAGAGGGAACGGTTACTCTGGAAACACCATATATTTT.

This rearrangement joins TRBV2 to TRBJ2-2, with 9 bases fitting TRBD2. This CDR3 comprises 15 residues. Germline CDR1 is SNHLY and CDR2 is FYNNEI. J lost 9 bases, V lost 6 bases, and 11 bases had no gene match. CDR3 sequence (DNA): TGTGCCAGCAGATCGGCTAGCGGGGCGAACCGGGAGCTGTTTTTT. This gives the protein CASRSASGANRELFF.

The V gene is TRBV19, the J gene TRBJ1-1; 8 bases match TRBD1. The V segment lost 7 bases and the J segment 2 bases; nucleotides outside the gene matches: 12. CDR1 LNHDA and CDR2 SQIVND come from the germline V gene (reference sequence). The CDR3 has 16 amino acids. CDR3 sequence (DNA): TGTGCCAGTAAACGGACAGGGATGGGGGATAACACTGAAGCTTTCTTT. Translation: CASKRTGMGDNTEAFF.

This clone was observed a few times. The V and J genes are TRBV11-2 and TRBJ2-3; D not certain. The CDR3 is made up of 11 amino acids. V was pared by 0 bases and J by 14 bases, with 9 bases between. Germline V gives CDR1 SGHAT, CDR2 FQNNGV. CDR3 residues: CASSLEADPYF. The CDR3 bases are TGTGCCAGCAGCTTAGAGGCGGACCCGTATTTT.

As regards this clone: The same CDR3 also results from other DNA sequences found in this sample. The chain uses TRBV28 and TRBJ1-5, with a possible D match to TRBD1 (6 bases). The CDR3 runs to 15 residues. Germline loops: CDR1 MDHEN, CDR2 SYDVKM. V lost 3 bases and J lost 4, with 13 bases in between. The CDR3 sequence: CASSFAGARNQPQHF. CDR3 nucleotides: TGTGCCAGCAGTTTCGCGGGGGCTCGGAATCAGCCCCAGCATTTT.

The table lists this clone with a count of one. The gene calls are TRBV5-1 and TRBJ2-7; TRBD1 or TRBD2 may be the D gene (5 bases each). The V end was cut by 1 base, the J end by 1 base, with 18 bases between. Germline V gives CDR1 SGHRS, CDR2 YFSETQ. The CDR3 covers 17 residues. CDR3 bases: TGCGCCAGCAGCTTGACGGGACGTACGGTGGCGTCCTACGAGCAGTACTTC. Protein: CASSLTGRTVASYEQYF.

This clone was detected only once. The V and J genes are TRBV25-1 and TRBJ2-2; D remains ambiguous. CDR1 MGHDK and CDR2 SYGVNS come from the germline V gene. The CDR3 consists of 14 residues. The V end lost 2 bases, the J end lost 0 bases, and 4 bases lay between the germline ends. The CDR3 region has the DNA TGTGCCAGCAGTGAACCCGCGAACACCGGGGAGCTGTTTTTT. It encodes CASSEPANTGELFF.

The chain links TRBV19 to TRBJ1-5; D might be TRBD1 (6 bases). Germline V CDR1 and CDR2: LNHDA, SQIVND (reference sequence). V lost 3 bases, J lost 3 bases, and 18 bases lay in between. The CDR3 sequence is 17 residues long. CDR3 sequence (DNA): TGTGCCAGTAGTATGTCCCGCGCAGGGGCCTACAATCAGCCCCAGCATTTT. Its protein is CASSMSRAGAYNQPQHF.

CDR3: CASSRLAGTGELFF. The CDR3 DNA follows: TGTGCCAGTAGTAGACTAGCGGGAACCGGGGAGCTGTTTTTT. The chain uses TRBV19 and TRBJ2-2, with TRBD2 matching over 11 bases. The germline CDR1 and CDR2 sequences are LNHDA and SQIVND (reference sequence). The CDR3 sequence is 14 residues long. V shed 4 bases and J 5 bases; nucleotides not matched to a gene: 0.

The V and J genes are TRBV12-5 and TRBJ1-5; D uncertain. V lost 6 bases to trimming and J lost 5 bases, with 5 bases between them. In germline, CDR1 is LGHNT, CDR2 FRNRAP. The CDR3 has 11 amino acids. CDR3 in amino acids: CASGNDQPQHF. The CDR3 DNA reads TGTGCTAGTGGGAACGATCAGCCCCAGCATTTT.

This chain links TRBV7-3 with TRBJ2-5, with TRBD2 identical over 7 bases. This CDR3 has 15 residues. The ends lost 2 bases at V and 2 bases at J; junction bases unmatched: 5. CDR1 SGHTA and CDR2 FQGTGA come from the germline V gene. CDR3 nucleotide sequence: TGTGCCAGCAGCTTAGGGGGACTACCGCAAGAGACCCAGTACTTC. The encoded protein is CASSLGGLPQETQYF.

This chain links TRBV19 with TRBJ1-2, with D uncertain. The CDR3 is 18 amino acids. Trimming cost V 4 bases and J 3 bases, with 24 bases left between them. Germline lookup yields CDR1 LNHDA and CDR2 SQIVND (reference sequence). Here the CDR3 DNA reads TGTGCCAGTAGTAATCGGCAGTTGAGCCCCACGAGAGACTATGGCTACACCTTC. This gives the protein CASSNRQLSPTRDYGYTF.